The present entry profiles one T cell receptor beta chain with its context. Its target is not known. Between the trimmed V and J ends, which lost 0 bases and 0 bases, there was a span of 12 bases. The CDR3 is made up of 17 amino acids. CDR1 MNHEY and CDR2 SMNVEV come from the germline V gene (reference sequence). This entry belongs to a study of T cell responses to AZD1222 COVID-19 vaccine. General study results and limits: Reports indicate that nearly half of spike-specific TCRs are directed at unmutated variant regions.

Second-dose schedules of about 4 or about 12 weeks were combined. Clones were sequenced by immunoSEQ multiplex PCR, and TCRdb holds only the in-frame ones, with some missing. The data contain approximately 18,000 clones, over 60% of them singletons. V is TRBV27 and J is TRBJ2-1; D gene ambiguous. The TCR was taken from an adult who received the AZD1222 COVID-19 vaccine. Sequenced material: peripheral blood, taken 28 days after the second AZD1222 dose. The CDR3 DNA follows: TGTGCCAGCAGTTTATCTCCGGCGGAGAGCTCCTACAATGAGCAGTTCTTC. It codes for CASSLSPAESSYNEQFF.